The 25 T cell receptor beta chains below come from one sample, sequenced in a study of T-cell memory formation after mild COVID-19 (dated by TCRdb to the early 2020s). The library was obtained by 5' RACE. Data came from an Illumina NovaSeq 6000. Through fastp at Q25 and MiXCR, TCRdb rebuilt clones from the public reads, retaining in-frame beta chains. Every CDR3 protein is listed once, alongside the most common genes and DNA of its rows. Counted in this sample were around 50,000 distinct CDR3 sequences; 10% to 15% of them appeared once. Over 20% of the sample rests with the top ten. Specimen: PBMCs or a T cell subset sorted from them (not recorded which). Receptor source: a man aged 18 to 35 who had mild COVID-19 (a few samples of this study predate the infection). The sample titles of this study are shuffled in the database, so cell type and time point are left out; the donor was told from shared clones.

This chain connects TRBV20-1 to TRBJ2-7; TRBD1 matches at 8 bases. Germline loops: CDR1 DFQATT, CDR2 SNEGSKA (reference sequence). V lost 2 bases to trimming and J lost 5 bases; unmatched junction nucleotides: 11. The CDR3 runs 15 residues. CDR3 sequence: CSARLSGQGSHEQYF. The CDR3 DNA reads TGCAGTGCTAGATTGTCCGGACAGGGAAGCCACGAGCAGTACTTC.

This chain links TRBV19 with TRBJ1-2; D is perhaps TRBD1 (5 bases). V lost 10 bases and J 8 bases, leaving 17 bases between the germline ends. The CDR3 loop spans 12 amino acids. Germline V lookup: CDR1 LNHDA, CDR2 SQIVND (reference sequence). CDR3: CATTWGLRGYTF. The CDR3 DNA is TGTGCCACCACGTGGGGACTCCGAGGCTACACCTTC.

This sequence joins TRBV5-1 and TRBJ1-4; possible D gene TRBD1, 5 bases. The length of the CDR3 is 14 residues. The V end was cut by 0 bases, the J end by 3 bases, with 6 bases between. Germline-derived CDR1 and CDR2 are SGHRS and YFSETQ. CDR3 protein: CASSLVGANEKLFF. The CDR3 DNA is TGCGCCAGCAGCTTGGTAGGGGCTAATGAAAAACTGTTTTTT.

This clonotype appeared many times. This rearrangement joins TRBV20-1 to TRBJ2-5; 10 bases are shared with TRBD2. The V segment lost 7 bases and the J segment 2 bases; nucleotides outside the gene matches: 7. Germline V lookup: CDR1 DFQATT, CDR2 SNEGSKA (reference sequence). This CDR3 region has 14 residues. The chain's CDR3 is CSGLRTSGQETQYF. The CDR3 DNA reads as TGCAGTGGGCTCAGGACTAGCGGACAAGAGACCCAGTACTTC.

This clonotype came up many times. The chain couples TRBV6-2 or TRBV6-3 to TRBJ2-1, with a tentative D call TRBD2 (6 bases). Germline V gene lookup returns CDR1 MNHEY and CDR2 SVGEGT. V was pared by 0 bases and J by 4 bases, with 16 bases between. The CDR3 has 17 amino acids. The CDR3 DNA sequence: TGTGCCAGCAGTTACTCACTCGAGGCGGGGTATTACAATGAGCAGTTCTTC. This codes for CASSYSLEAGYYNEQFF.

In its sample, this clonotype was seen many times. CDR3 DNA sequence: TGCGCCAGCAGCTTCTCAGACAGGGTTACGGAGACCCAGTACTTC. Translation gives CASSFSDRVTETQYF. This chain uses TRBV5-1 with TRBJ2-5; 7 positions agree with TRBD1. Trimming cost V 2 bases and J 5 bases; bases outside gene matches: 9. CDR1 and CDR2 from the germline V gene are SGHRS and YFSETQ. This CDR3 is 15 amino acids long.

Many counts were recorded for this clonotype. This chain links TRBV5-1 with TRBJ2-1; 8 positions agree with TRBD2. Per germline, CDR1 SGHRS and CDR2 YFSETQ. The CDR3 sequence is 15 residues long. Germline trimming cut 4 bases from V and 7 bases from J; bases unmatched to any gene: 10. The CDR3, as DNA: TGCGCCAGCAGCCCGCTCCCGGGGGGGCAGAATGAGCAGTTCTTC. Translating gives CASSPLPGGQNEQFF.

Only a few counts were recorded for this clonotype. The CDR3 DNA is TGTGCCAGCAGTTATGGGACAGGGGGTTGGGATGGCTACACCTTC. It specifies CASSYGTGGWDGYTF. The V and J genes are TRBV6-5 and TRBJ1-2; 11 bases fit TRBD1. V dropped 3 bases and J dropped 6; count of bases not matched to a gene: 6. This CDR3 has 15 residues. Germline values: CDR1 MNHEY, CDR2 SVGAGI.

This clonotype was observed a few times. The J gene is TRBJ2-2, the V gene TRBV6-5; D is perhaps TRBD1 (6 bases). Germline CDR1 is MNHEY and CDR2 is SVGAGI. Trimming took off 0 bases at V and 3 bases at J, with 11 bases between the two ends. The CDR3 has 16 residues. Here the CDR3 DNA reads TGTGCCAGCAGTTACTCGCAGGGGTTGTACACCGGGGAGCTGTTTTTT. Its protein is CASSYSQGLYTGELFF.

On this clonotype itself: One end of the junction fails to match germline, which may point to a read error. The V call is TRBV5-6, the J call TRBJ1-6; 11 bases fit TRBD1. The V gene's germline CDR1 is SGHDT and CDR2 YYEEEE. The CDR3 is 15 amino acids. CDR3 nucleotides: TGTGCCAGCAACTTGAGAGGGACAGGGGGTTCACCCCTCCACTTT. Translating gives CASNLRGTGGSPLHF.

This clonotype was observed at least ten times. J is TRBJ2-3 and V is TRBV20-1; 9 bases are a match to TRBD2. Germline V gives CDR1 DFQATT, CDR2 SNEGSKA (reference sequence). The V segment lost 3 bases and the J segment 1 base; nucleotides outside the gene matches: 5. The CDR3 is 15 residues long. The CDR3 bases are TGCAGTGCTAGTAGGGCTAGCGGGGGCACAGATACGCAGTATTTT. Translating it yields CSASRASGGTDTQYF.

J is TRBJ2-7 and V is TRBV5-1; D remains ambiguous. Trimming took 4 bases from V and 6 from J, leaving 8 bases between them. The CDR3 spans 11 residues. The germline CDR1 and CDR2 sequences are SGHRS and YFSETQ. CDR3 amino acids: CASSLGPEQYF. The CDR3 DNA follows: TGCGCCAGCAGCCTCGGACCCGAGCAGTACTTC. Supplemented by reference TRBV5-1 and TRBJ2-7, the full variable domain reads KAGVTQTPRYLIKTRGQQVTLSCSPISGHRSVSWYQQTPGQGLQFLFEYFSETQRNKGNFPGRFSGRQFSNSRSEMNVSTLELGDSALYLCASSLGPEQYFGPGTRLTVT.

The sample holds a few counts of this clonotype. V is TRBV7-2 and J is TRBJ1-5; tentatively, D is TRBD1 (5 bases). CDR3 length equals 13 residues. CDR1 SGHTA and CDR2 FQGNSA come from the germline V gene. Between the trimmed V and J ends, which lost 5 bases and 9 bases, there was a span of 14 bases. The DNA of the CDR3 is TGTGCCAGCAGCATAGGAGGGGTGAGGCCCCAGCATTTT. Encoded protein: CASSIGGVRPQHF.

There are many counts of this clonotype. This chain connects TRBV6-2 or TRBV6-3 to TRBJ2-7; no firm D call. Germline CDR1 MNHEY, CDR2 SVGEGT. V was cut by 0 bases and J by 3 bases, with 15 bases left in between. The CDR3 has 16 residues. CDR3 in amino acids: CASSYSIQKRSYEQYF. The CDR3 DNA reads TGTGCCAGCAGTTACTCGATTCAAAAACGCAGCTACGAGCAGTACTTC.

The chain employs TRBV30 and TRBJ2-4; D unclear. CDR3 length: 15 amino acids. Trimming removed 3 bases at V and 0 bases at J, with 12 bases between. CDR1 is GTSNPN and CDR2 is SVGIG in the germline V gene (reference sequence). The CDR3 here is CAWSPTGLAKNIQYF. DNA of the CDR3: TGTGCCTGGAGCCCGACGGGTCTAGCCAAAAACATTCAGTACTTC.

This clonotype occurred many times. CDR3: CATSDLARDRIFYEQYV. In DNA, the CDR3 is TGTGCCACCAGTGACTTGGCCCGGGACCGAATTTTCTACGAGCAGTACGTC. The gene calls are TRBV24-1 and TRBJ2-7; possibly TRBD1 or TRBD2 for D (5 bases each). V dropped 4 bases and J dropped 3 bases, with 21 bases sitting between them. Germline V gene data show CDR1 as KGHDR and CDR2 as SFDVKD. This CDR3 spans 17 amino acids.

This rearrangement joins TRBV4-1 to TRBJ1-1, with TRBD1 as a possible D gene (6 bases). Looked up from germline, CDR1 is MGHRA and CDR2 is YSYEKL. This CDR3 has 14 residues. Between the trimmed V and J ends, which lost 4 bases and 6 bases, there was a span of 15 bases. The CDR3 bases are TGCGCCAGCAGCCTCCACAGGGTGATTGCTGAAGCTTTCTTT. It translates to CASSLHRVIAEAFF.

This clonotype has a count of ten or more. The CDR3 region is CSVTGGTGELFF. For the CDR3, the DNA is TGCAGCGTGACAGGGGGTACCGGGGAGCTGTTTTTT. J is TRBJ2-2 and V is TRBV29-1, with TRBD1 identical over 9 bases. CDR1 and CDR2 (germline): SQVTM, ANQGSEA. Trimming cost V 6 bases and J 5 bases; bases outside gene matches: 1. CDR3 length: 12 amino acids.

The chain carries TRBV5-5 and TRBJ1-1, with D hard to call. Germline CDR1 reads SGHKS; CDR2 reads YYEKEE (reference sequence). With 3 bases removed from V and 0 bases from J, the gap between germline ends came to 12 bases. The CDR3 runs 15 residues. CDR3 DNA: TGTGCCAGCAGCTCGTTACAGATTATGAACACTGAAGCTTTCTTT. It encodes CASSSLQIMNTEAFF.

The chain combines TRBV5-1 with TRBJ1-1; no clear D. From germline, CDR1 is SGHRS and CDR2 YFSETQ. V gave up 6 bases and J gave up 3 bases, with 6 bases separating them. This CDR3 contains 11 residues. Here the CDR3 reads CASIEDTEAFF. The CDR3 region has the DNA TGCGCCAGCATTGAGGACACTGAAGCTTTCTTT.

A few counts support this clonotype. The V call is TRBV20-1, the J call TRBJ1-1; D is ambiguous. CDR3 length: 10 amino acids. Germline V gene data show CDR1 as DFQATT and CDR2 as SNEGSKA (reference sequence). Trimming pared 3 bases from V and 5 bases from J, leaving 4 bases between. CDR3 DNA sequence: TGCAGTGCTAGGCGGACTGAAGCTTTCTTT. This encodes CSARRTEAFF.

This chain joins TRBV6-6 and TRBJ1-1; D is ambiguous. Germline CDR1 MNHNY, CDR2 SVGAGI (reference sequence). The CDR3 covers 12 residues. Between the trimmed V and J ends, which lost 2 bases and 7 bases, there was a span of 8 bases. CDR3 sequence: CASSYGQDEAFF. The CDR3 region has the DNA TGTGCCAGCAGTTACGGGCAGGATGAAGCTTTCTTT.

This clonotype came up a few times. V and J are TRBV12-3 or TRBV12-4 and TRBJ1-6; 7 nucleotides align to TRBD1. After removal of 4 bases from V and 5 bases from J, the junction contained 14 bases not matched to a gene. The CDR3 covers 18 residues. In DNA, the CDR3 is TGTGCCAGCAGTTCATGGACAGGAGGCCCCTTTGATAATTCACCCCTCCACTTT. Protein: CASSSWTGGPFDNSPLHF.

This chain joins TRBV5-1 and TRBJ1-2; D call uncertain. The V gene's germline CDR1 is SGHRS and CDR2 YFSETQ. There are 15 residues in the CDR3. Trimming stripped 4 bases from V and 7 bases from J, with 20 bases between. The CDR3 DNA reads TGCGCCAGCAGCCTTACCTCGTCCGATAGAGCTGGCTACACCTTC. Its translation: CASSLTSSDRAGYTF. Based on the CDR3 plus reference TRBV5-1 and TRBJ1-2, the full variable domain is KAGVTQTPRYLIKTRGQQVTLSCSPISGHRSVSWYQQTPGQGLQFLFEYFSETQRNKGNFPGRFSGRQFSNSRSEMNVSTLELGDSALYLCASSLTSSDRAGYTFGSGTRLTVV.

The rearrangement joins TRBV7-2 to TRBJ1-5; D unresolved. Germline V gene lookup returns CDR1 SGHTA and CDR2 FQGNSA. This CDR3 has 14 amino acids. Trimming removed 2 bases at V and 5 bases at J, with 10 bases between. The CDR3 loop reads CASSLIRGDQPQHF. CDR3 nucleotides: TGTGCCAGCAGCTTAATTCGAGGTGATCAGCCCCAGCATTTT.